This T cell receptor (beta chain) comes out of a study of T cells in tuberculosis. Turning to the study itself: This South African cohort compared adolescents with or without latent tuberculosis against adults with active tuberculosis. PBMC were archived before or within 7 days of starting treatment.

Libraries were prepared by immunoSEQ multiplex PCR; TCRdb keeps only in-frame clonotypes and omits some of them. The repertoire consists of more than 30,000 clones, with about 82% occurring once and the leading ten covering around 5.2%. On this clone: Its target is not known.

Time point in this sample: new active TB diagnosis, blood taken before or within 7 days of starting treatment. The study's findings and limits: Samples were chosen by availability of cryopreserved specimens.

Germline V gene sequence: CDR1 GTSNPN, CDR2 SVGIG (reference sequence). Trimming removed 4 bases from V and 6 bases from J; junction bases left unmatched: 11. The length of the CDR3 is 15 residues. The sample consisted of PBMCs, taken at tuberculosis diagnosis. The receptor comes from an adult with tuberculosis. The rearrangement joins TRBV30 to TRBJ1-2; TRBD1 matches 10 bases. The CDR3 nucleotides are TGTGCCTGGAACCCGCCTGACAGGGGGCCTCATGGCTACACCTTC. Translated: CAWNPPDRGPHGYTF.